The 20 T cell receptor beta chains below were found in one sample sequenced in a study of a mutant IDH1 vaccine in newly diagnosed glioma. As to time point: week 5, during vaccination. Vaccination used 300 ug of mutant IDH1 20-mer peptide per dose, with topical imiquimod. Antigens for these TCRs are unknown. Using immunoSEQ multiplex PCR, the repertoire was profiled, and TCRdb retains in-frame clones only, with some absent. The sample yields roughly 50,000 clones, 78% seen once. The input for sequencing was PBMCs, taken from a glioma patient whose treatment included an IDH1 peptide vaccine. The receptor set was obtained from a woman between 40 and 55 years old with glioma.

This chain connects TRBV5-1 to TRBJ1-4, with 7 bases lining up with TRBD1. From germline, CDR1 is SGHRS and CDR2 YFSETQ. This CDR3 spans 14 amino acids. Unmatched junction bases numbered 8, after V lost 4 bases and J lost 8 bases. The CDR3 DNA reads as TGCGCCAGCAGCCCCACAGGGGTTTTGGAAAAACTGTTTTTT. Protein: CASSPTGVLEKLFF.

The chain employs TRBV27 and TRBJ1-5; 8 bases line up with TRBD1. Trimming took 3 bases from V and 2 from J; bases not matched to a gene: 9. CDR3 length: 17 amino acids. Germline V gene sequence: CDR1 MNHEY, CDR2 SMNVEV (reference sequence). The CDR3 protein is CASSLFQGAGGNQPQHF. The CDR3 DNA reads TGTGCCAGCAGTTTGTTCCAGGGGGCGGGGGGCAATCAGCCCCAGCATTTT.

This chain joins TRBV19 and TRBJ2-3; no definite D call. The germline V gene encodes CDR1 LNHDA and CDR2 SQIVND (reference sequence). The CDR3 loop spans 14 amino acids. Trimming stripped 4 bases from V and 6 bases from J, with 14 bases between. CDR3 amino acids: CASSTPPPGDTQYF. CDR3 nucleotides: TGTGCCAGTAGTACCCCCCCGCCCGGGGATACGCAGTATTTT.

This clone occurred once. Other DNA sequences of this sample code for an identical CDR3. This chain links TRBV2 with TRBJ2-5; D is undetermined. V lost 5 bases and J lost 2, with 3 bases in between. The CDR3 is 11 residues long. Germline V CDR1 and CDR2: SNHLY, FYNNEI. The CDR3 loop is CASSPQETQYF. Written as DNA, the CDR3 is TGTGCCAGCAGTCCACAAGAGACCCAGTACTTC.

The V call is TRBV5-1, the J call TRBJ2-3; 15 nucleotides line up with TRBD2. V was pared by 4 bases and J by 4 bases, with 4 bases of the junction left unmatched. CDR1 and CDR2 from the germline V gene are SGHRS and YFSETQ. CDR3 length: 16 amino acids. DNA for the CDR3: TGCGCCAGCAGCCGGGGACTAGCGGGGGGCTCAGATACGCAGTATTTT. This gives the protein CASSRGLAGGSDTQYF.

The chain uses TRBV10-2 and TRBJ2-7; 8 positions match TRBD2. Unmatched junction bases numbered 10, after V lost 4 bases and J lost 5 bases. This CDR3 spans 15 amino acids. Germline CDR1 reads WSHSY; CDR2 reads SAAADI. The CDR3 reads CASSGWRGATHEQYF. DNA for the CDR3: TGCGCCAGCAGTGGATGGCGGGGGGCAACCCACGAGCAGTACTTC.

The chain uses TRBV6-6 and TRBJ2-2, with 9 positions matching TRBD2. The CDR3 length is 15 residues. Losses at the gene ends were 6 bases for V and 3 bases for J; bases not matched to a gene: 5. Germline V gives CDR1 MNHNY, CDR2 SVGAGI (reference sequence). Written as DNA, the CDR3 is TGTGCCAGCAGAGCGGGGGGCCCCCACACCGGGGAGCTGTTTTTT. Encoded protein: CASRAGGPHTGELFF.

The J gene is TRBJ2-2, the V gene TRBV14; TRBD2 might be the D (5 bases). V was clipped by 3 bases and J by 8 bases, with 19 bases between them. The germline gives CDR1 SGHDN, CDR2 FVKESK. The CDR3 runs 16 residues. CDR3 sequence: CASSQDLPSSGGELFF. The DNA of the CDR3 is TGTGCCAGCAGCCAGGACCTCCCTAGCTCGGGAGGGGAGCTGTTTTTT.

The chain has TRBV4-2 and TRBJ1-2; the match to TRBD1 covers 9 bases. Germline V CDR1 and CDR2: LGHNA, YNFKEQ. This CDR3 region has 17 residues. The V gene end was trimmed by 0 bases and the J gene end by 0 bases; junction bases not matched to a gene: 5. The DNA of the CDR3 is TGTGCCAGCAGCCAAGAGGGGAGACAGGGGGCTAACTATGGCTACACCTTC. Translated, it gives CASSQEGRQGANYGYTF.

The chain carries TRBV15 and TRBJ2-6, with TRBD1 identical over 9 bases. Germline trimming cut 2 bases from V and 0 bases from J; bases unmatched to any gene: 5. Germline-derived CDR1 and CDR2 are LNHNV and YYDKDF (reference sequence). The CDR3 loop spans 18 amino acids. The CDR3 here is CATSRYGQGSSGANVLTF. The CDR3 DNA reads TGTGCCACCAGCAGATACGGACAGGGGAGCTCTGGGGCCAACGTCCTGACTTTC.

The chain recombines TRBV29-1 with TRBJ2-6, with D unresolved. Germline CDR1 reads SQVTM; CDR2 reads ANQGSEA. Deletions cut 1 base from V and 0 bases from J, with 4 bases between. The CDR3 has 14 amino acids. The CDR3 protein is CSVEGASGANVLTF. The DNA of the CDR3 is TGCAGCGTTGAAGGAGCCTCTGGGGCCAACGTCCTGACTTTC.

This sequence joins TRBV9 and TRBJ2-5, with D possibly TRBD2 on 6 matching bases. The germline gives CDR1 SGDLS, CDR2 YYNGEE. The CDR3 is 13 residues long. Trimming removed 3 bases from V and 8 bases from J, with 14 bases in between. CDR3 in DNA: TGTGCCAGCAGCGCCGGGGGACGGTTTACCCAGTACTTC. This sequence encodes CASSAGGRFTQYF.

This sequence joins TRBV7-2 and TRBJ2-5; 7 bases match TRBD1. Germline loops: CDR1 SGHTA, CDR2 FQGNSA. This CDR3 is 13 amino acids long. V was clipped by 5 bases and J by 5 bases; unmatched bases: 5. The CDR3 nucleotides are TGTGCCAGCAGCAACAGGGGACAGGAGACCCAGTACTTC. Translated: CASSNRGQETQYF.

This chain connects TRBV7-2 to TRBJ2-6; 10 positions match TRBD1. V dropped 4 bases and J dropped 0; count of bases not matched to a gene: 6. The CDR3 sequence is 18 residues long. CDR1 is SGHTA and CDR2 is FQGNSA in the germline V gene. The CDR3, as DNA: TGTGCCAGCAGCTCTCGACAGGGGGCTTACTCTGGGGCCAACGTCCTGACTTTC. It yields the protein CASSSRQGAYSGANVLTF. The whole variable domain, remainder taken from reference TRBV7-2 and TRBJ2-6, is GAGVSQSPSNKVTEKGKDVELRCDPISGHTALYWYRQSLGQGLEFLIYFQGNSAPDKSGLPSDRFSAERTGGSVSTLTIQRTQQEDSAVYLCASSSRQGAYSGANVLTFGAGSRLTVL.

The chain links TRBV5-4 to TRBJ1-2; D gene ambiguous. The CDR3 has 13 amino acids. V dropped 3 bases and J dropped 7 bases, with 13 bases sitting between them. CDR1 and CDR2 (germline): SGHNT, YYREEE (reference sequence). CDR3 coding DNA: TGTGCCAGCAGCTGGAGTTCTTCGGGTGGCTACACCTTC. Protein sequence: CASSWSSSGGYTF.

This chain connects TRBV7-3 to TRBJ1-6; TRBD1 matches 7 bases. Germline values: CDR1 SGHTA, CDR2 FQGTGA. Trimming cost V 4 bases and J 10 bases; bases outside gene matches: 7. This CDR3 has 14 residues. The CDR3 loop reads CASSSTGARSPLHF. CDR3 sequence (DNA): TGTGCCAGCAGCTCTACAGGGGCGAGGTCACCCCTCCACTTT.

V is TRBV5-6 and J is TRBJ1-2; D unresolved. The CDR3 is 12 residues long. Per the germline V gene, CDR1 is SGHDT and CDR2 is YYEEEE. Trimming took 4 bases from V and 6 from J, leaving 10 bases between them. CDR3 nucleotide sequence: TGTGCCAGCAGCACCCGGGAACATGGCTACACCTTC. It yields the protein CASSTREHGYTF.

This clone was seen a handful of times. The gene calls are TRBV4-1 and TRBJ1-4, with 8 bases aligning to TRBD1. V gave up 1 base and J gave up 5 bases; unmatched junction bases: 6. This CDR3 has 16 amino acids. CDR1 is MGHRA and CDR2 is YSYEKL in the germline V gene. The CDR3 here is CASSQASGTGNEKLFF. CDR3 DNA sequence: TGCGCCAGCAGCCAAGCATCCGGGACAGGAAATGAAAAACTGTTTTTT.

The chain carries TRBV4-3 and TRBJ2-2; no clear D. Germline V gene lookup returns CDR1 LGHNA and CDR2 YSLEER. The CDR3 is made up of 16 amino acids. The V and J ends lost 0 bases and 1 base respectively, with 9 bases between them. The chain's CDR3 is CASSQDERLNTGELFF. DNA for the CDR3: TGCGCCAGCAGCCAAGACGAGCGACTGAACACCGGGGAGCTGTTTTTT.

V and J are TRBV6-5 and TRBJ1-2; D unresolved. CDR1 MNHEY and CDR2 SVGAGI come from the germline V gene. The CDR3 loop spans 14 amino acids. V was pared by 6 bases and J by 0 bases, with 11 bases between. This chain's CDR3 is CASRDTGTNYGYTF. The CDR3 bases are TGTGCCAGCAGAGACACCGGGACTAACTATGGCTACACCTTC.